The 11 T cell receptor beta chains reported below all come from one sample, sequenced in a study of CD8 T cells in ankylosing spondylitis. In TCRdb, the 5' RACE reads were re-called with MiXCR into one record per CDR3 protein. The sample lists roughly 160,000 distinct CDR3 sequences, approximately 10% occurring once. Sequencing was performed on blood, either unsorted or a sorted T cell fraction (not recorded which). The source of these receptors is a female donor with ankylosing spondylitis or in good health (not recorded which).

CDR3 region: CASSVGDRDAPQETQYF. The DNA for the CDR3 is TGTGCCAGCAGCGTTGGCGACCGGGACGCACCCCAAGAGACCCAGTACTTC. The genes are TRBV9 and TRBJ2-5; D is possibly TRBD1 or TRBD2 (5 bases each). The CDR3 runs to 17 residues. The V end was cut by 2 bases, the J end by 1 base, with 18 bases between. Germline assignment: CDR1 SGDLS and CDR2 YYNGEE.

This clonotype was counted only a few times. The rearrangement links TRBV4-3 to TRBJ2-1; D is perhaps TRBD1 (6 bases). V lost 0 bases and J 0 bases, leaving 12 bases between the germline ends. The CDR3 contains 17 residues. CDR1 LGHNA and CDR2 YSLEER come from the germline V gene. The CDR3, as DNA: TGCGCCAGCAGCCAAGATCTAAGGGGGACCTCCTACAATGAGCAGTTCTTC. Its translation is CASSQDLRGTSYNEQFF.

The chain has TRBV7-6 and TRBJ2-2; TRBD2 aligns across 7 bases. V was pared by 3 bases and J by 4 bases, with 2 bases of the junction left unmatched. CDR1 is SGHVS and CDR2 is FNYEAQ in the germline V gene. The CDR3 sequence is 14 residues long. The CDR3 region has the DNA TGTGCCAGCAGCTTTGGGGGGGGCACCGGGGAGCTGTTTTTT. Its protein is CASSFGGGTGELFF.

This clonotype turned up a few times. This chain links TRBV27 with TRBJ2-7, with a weak D call TRBD1 (6 bases). V was shortened by 6 bases and J by 2 bases, with 11 bases between the two germline ends. The CDR3 has 13 amino acids. Germline lookup yields CDR1 MNHEY and CDR2 SMNVEV (reference sequence). This chain's CDR3 is CASSYRAPYEQYF. In DNA, the CDR3 is TGTGCCAGCAGCTACAGGGCACCCTACGAGCAGTACTTC.

This clonotype has just a few counts. The chain recombines TRBV28 with TRBJ2-1; 7 nucleotides align to TRBD2. This CDR3 has 13 amino acids. Germline-derived CDR1 and CDR2 are MDHEN and SYDVKM. V gave up 7 bases and J gave up 8 bases; unmatched junction bases: 8. CDR3 nucleotides: TGTGCCAGCACCCCGACTAGCCTCGATGAGCAGTTCTTC. Its translation: CASTPTSLDEQFF.

V gene TRBV4-3 combines with J gene TRBJ2-7, with D possibly matching TRBD2 (5 bases). Per the germline V gene, CDR1 is LGHNA and CDR2 is YSLEER. There are 15 residues in the CDR3. V was cut by 3 bases and J by 6 bases, with 18 bases left in between. The CDR3 protein is CASSQQPGESLEQYF. CDR3 in DNA: TGCGCCAGCAGCCAGCAACCCGGGGAATCCCTCGAGCAGTACTTC.

Many counts were recorded for this clonotype. This chain links TRBV11-2 with TRBJ2-1; D perhaps matches TRBD2 (7 bases). This CDR3 spans 15 amino acids. Germline CDR1 SGHAT, CDR2 FQNNGV. The V end was cut by 5 bases, the J end by 9 bases, with 20 bases between. The CDR3 nucleotides are TGTGCCAGCAGCCAGAGGTGGGAGGGGGAGGGTGAGCAGTTCTTC. Translation gives CASSQRWEGEGEQFF.

This clonotype was picked up a small number of times. This chain connects TRBV9 to TRBJ2-3; 12 nucleotides agree with TRBD2. Looked up from germline, CDR1 is SGDLS and CDR2 is YYNGEE. This CDR3 contains 15 residues. V lost 3 bases to trimming and J lost 5 bases; unmatched junction nucleotides: 4. CDR3 in amino acids: CASSATSGSVDTQYF. The CDR3 DNA reads as TGTGCCAGCAGCGCGACTAGCGGGAGTGTAGATACGCAGTATTTT.

The chain combines TRBV13 with TRBJ2-7; D gene unclear. Germline assignment: CDR1 PRHDT and CDR2 FYEKMQ (reference sequence). The CDR3 runs 13 residues. V lost 5 bases and J lost 2, with 10 bases in between. CDR3 amino acids: CASSPPPPYEQYF. CDR3 bases: TGTGCCAGCAGCCCGCCGCCCCCCTACGAGCAGTACTTC.

The chain employs TRBV5-1 and TRBJ2-7; 12 positions agree with TRBD2. Germline CDR1 reads SGHRS; CDR2 reads YFSETQ. V dropped 3 bases and J dropped 2; count of bases not matched to a gene: 6. The CDR3 is made up of 16 amino acids. CDR3 DNA: TGCGCCAGCAGCTGGGGACTAGCGGGCGCTACCTACGAGCAGTACTTC. It translates to CASSWGLAGATYEQYF. The whole variable domain, filled in from reference TRBV5-1 and TRBJ2-7, reads KAGVTQTPRYLIKTRGQQVTLSCSPISGHRSVSWYQQTPGQGLQFLFEYFSETQRNKGNFPGRFSGRQFSNSRSEMNVSTLELGDSALYLCASSWGLAGATYEQYFGPGTRLTVT.

This clonotype was detected only a few times. V and J are TRBV12-3 or TRBV12-4 and TRBJ2-1, with 13 nucleotides matching TRBD2. There are 15 residues in the CDR3. V lost 6 bases, J lost 7 bases, and 6 bases stayed unmatched. CDR3 in amino acids: CASSRLAGGRNEQFF. CDR3 bases: TGTGCCAGCAGCCGACTAGCGGGAGGACGGAATGAGCAGTTCTTC.